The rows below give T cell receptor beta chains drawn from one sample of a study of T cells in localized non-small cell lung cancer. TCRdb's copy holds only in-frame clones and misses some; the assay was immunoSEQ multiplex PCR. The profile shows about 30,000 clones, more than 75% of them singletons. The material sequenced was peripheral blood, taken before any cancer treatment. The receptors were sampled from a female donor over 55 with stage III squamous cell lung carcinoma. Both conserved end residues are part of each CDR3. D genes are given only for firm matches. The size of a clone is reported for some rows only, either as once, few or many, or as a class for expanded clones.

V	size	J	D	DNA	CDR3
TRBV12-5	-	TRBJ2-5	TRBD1	TGTGCTAGTGCTCAGGGGACAGGGGGCTTTTTGGAACAAGAGACCCAGTACTTC	CASAQGTGGFLEQETQYF
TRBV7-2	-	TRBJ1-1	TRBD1	TGTGCCAGCAGCTCCCCCAGGGGGAGAGACACTGAAGCTTTCTTT	CASSSPRGRDTEAFF
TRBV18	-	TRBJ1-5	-	TGTGCCAGCTCACCACCAAACCAGGGGAGGCAGCCCCAGCATTTT	CASSPPNQGRQPQHF
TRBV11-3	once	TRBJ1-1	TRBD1	TGTGCCAGCAGCTGGACAGGGAACACTGAAGCTTTCTTT	CASSWTGNTEAFF
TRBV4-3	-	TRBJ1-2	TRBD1	TGCGCCAGCAGCCAAGGGTCCACAGGGGGGTATGGCTACACCTTC	CASSQGSTGGYGYTF
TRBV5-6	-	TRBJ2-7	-	TGTGCCAGCAGCTTGGCCCACAACTACGAGCAGTACTTC	CASSLAHNYEQYF
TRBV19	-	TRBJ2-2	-	TGTGCCACCCTGGGGGGGGAGCTGTTTTTT	CATLGGELFF
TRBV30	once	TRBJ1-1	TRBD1	TGTGCCTGGAGTGAGGGGGCCACTGAAGCTTTCTTT	CAWSEGATEAFF
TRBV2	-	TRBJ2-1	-	TGTGCCAGCAGTGAAGAGGGATACAATGAGCAGTTCTTC	CASSEEGYNEQFF
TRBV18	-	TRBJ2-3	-	TGTGCCAGCTCCCCGGGACTCGGCTCAGATACGCAGTATTTT	CASSPGLGSDTQYF
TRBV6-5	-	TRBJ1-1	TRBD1	TGTGCCAGCAGTTACTCCACAGGGGCGAACGGTGAAGCTTTCTTT	CASSYSTGANGEAFF
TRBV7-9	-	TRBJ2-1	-	TGTGCCAGCAGCTCCCCTGGTCGGGGACTTGAGCAGTTCTTC	CASSSPGRGLEQFF
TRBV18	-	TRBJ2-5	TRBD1	TGTGCCAGCTCCAGGGGACAGCAAGAGACCCAGTACTTC	CASSRGQQETQYF
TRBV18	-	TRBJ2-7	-	TGTGCCAGCTCACCATCGGGGGGATCGACAGGAGACACTAGTCCCTACGAGCAGTACTTC	CASSPSGGSTGDTSPYEQYF
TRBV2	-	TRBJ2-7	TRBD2	TGTGCCAGCAGGGGACTAGCGGGACACTACGAGCAGTACTTC	CASRGLAGHYEQYF
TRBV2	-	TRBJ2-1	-	TGTGCCATCGACAATTGGCGTTCCTACAATGAGCAGTTCTTC	CAIDNWRSYNEQFF
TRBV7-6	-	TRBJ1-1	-	TGTGCCAGCAGCTTAGGGGGGGTCCGGAACACTGAAGCTTTCTTT	CASSLGGVRNTEAFF
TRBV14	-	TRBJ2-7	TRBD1	TGTGCCAGCCCGTACAGGGGCCCTCCCTACGAGCAGTACTTC	CASPYRGPPYEQYF
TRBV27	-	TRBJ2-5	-	TGTGCCAGCAGTTTAAGGGCAGAAGAGACCCAGTACTTC	CASSLRAEETQYF
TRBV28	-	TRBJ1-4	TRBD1	TGTGCCAGCAGTCCTTGGGACAGCGAAAAACTGTTTTTT	CASSPWDSEKLFF
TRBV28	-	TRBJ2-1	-	TGTGCCAGCAGTTCACCGGGCGGGGTCAATGAGCAGTTCTTC	CASSSPGGVNEQFF
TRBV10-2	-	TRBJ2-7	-	TGCGCCAGCAGTAACGGCGGAAGCATCTACGAGCAGTACTTC	CASSNGGSIYEQYF
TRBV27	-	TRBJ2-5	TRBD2	TGTGCCAGCAGTTTATCCAGCGCGGGAGGGCTTCAGGTGACCCAGTACTTC	CASSLSSAGGLQVTQYF
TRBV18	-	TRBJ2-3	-	TGTGCCAGCTCACCACCGAGCACAGATACGCAGTATTTT	CASSPPSTDTQYF
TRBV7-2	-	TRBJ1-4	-	TGTGCCAGCAGCCTTCTTGGCCTCGCTGAAAAACTGTTTTTT	CASSLLGLAEKLFF
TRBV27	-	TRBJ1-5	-	TGTGCCAGCAGTTTTGTAGGGGGGGGACAGCCCCAGCATTTT	CASSFVGGGQPQHF
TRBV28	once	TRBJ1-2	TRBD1	TGTGCCAGCAGTTCCGACAGGGACGTCTATGGCTACACCTTC	CASSSDRDVYGYTF
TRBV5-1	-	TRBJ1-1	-	TGCGCCAGCAGCTTAAGGGGGGAGAACACTGAAGCTTTCTTT	CASSLRGENTEAFF
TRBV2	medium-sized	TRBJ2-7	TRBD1	TGTGCCAGCAGTGTTTCGGGACAGGATTACGAGCAGTACTTC	CASSVSGQDYEQYF
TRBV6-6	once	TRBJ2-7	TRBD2	TGTGCCAGCAGTTACTCTAGCGGGAGGGCCTACGAGCAGTACTTC	CASSYSSGRAYEQYF
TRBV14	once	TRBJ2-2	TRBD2	TGTGCCAGCAGCCAAGTCGGGGGGGCTAACACCGGGGAGCTGTTTTTT	CASSQVGGANTGELFF
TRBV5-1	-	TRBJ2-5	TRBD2	TGCGCCAGCAGCTTGGTTGGAGGGACTAGCGGACAAGAGACCCAGTACTTC	CASSLVGGTSGQETQYF
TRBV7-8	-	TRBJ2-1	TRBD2	TGTGCCAGCAGCAAAGGGGGACTAGCAGGCAATGAGCAGTTCTTC	CASSKGGLAGNEQFF
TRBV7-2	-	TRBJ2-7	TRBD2	TGTGCCAGCAGCTTGGGAGGGGCCGTAAGCTACGAGCAGTACTTC	CASSLGGAVSYEQYF
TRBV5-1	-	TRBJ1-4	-	TGCGCCAGCAGCGCGGGCGGGGGTACGACTAATGAAAAACTGTTTTTT	CASSAGGGTTNEKLFF
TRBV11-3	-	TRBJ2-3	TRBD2	TGTGCCAGCAGCTTAGAGGCGGGGGGGTTGGATACGCAGTATTTT	CASSLEAGGLDTQYF
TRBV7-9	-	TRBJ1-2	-	TGTGCCAGCAGCCGGGACTATGGCTACACCTTC	CASSRDYGYTF
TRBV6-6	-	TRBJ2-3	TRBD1	TGTGCCAGCAGACCCGGGACAGGGGGAGCAGATACGCAGTATTTT	CASRPGTGGADTQYF
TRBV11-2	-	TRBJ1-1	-	TGTGCCAGCAGGGGGCAATTGAACACTGAAGCTTTCTTT	CASRGQLNTEAFF
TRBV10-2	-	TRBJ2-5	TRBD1	TGCGCCAGCGGGACAGGGGGAGAGACCCAGTACTTC	CASGTGGETQYF
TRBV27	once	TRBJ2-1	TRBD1	TGTGCCAGCAGACCTACGTCGGGACAGTACAATGAGCAGTTCTTC	CASRPTSGQYNEQFF